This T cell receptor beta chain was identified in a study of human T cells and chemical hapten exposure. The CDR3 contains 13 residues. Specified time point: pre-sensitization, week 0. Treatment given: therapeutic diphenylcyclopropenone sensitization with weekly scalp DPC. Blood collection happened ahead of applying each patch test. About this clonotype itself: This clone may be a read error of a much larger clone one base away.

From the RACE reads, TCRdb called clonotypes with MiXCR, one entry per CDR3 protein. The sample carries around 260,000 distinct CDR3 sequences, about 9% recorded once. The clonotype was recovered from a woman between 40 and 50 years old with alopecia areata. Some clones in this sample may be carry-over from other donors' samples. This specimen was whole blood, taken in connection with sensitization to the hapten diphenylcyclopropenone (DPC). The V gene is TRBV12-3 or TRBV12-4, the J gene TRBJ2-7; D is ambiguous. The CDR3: CASSRGVGGERYF. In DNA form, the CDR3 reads TGTGCCAGCAGCCGTGGGGTCGGCGGCGAGCGGTACTTC.